The 27 T cell receptor beta chains reported below all come from one sample, sequenced in a study of shared clonotypes between healthy human individuals. TCRdb keeps only in-frame clones here, not all; method: immunoSEQ multiplex PCR. The table has about a million clones, 65% to 75% seen once. The sample consisted of memory CD4+ T cells sorted from blood. Sample subset: CD45RA-negative fraction. The receptors derive from a man younger than 35 in good health.

This clone appeared a few times. This chain links TRBV2 with TRBJ1-5, with TRBD1 as a possible D gene (5 bases). Between the trimmed V and J ends, which lost 6 bases and 1 base, there was a span of 7 bases. This CDR3 contains 13 residues. Germline CDR1 SNHLY, CDR2 FYNNEI. The CDR3 bases are TGTGCCAGCAGGGGGCGAAGCAATCAGCCCCAGCATTTT. This encodes CASRGRSNQPQHF.

Concerning this clone itself: A far larger clone is one base from this, pointing to a likely read error. This rearrangement joins TRBV6-1 to TRBJ2-7; TRBD2 matches at 10 bases. The germline gives CDR1 MNHNS, CDR2 SASEGT. This CDR3 region has 15 residues. The CDR3 sequence: CAGSEALAGAYEQYF. CDR3 DNA sequence: TGTGCCGGCAGTGAAGCGCTAGCGGGGGCCTACGAGCAGTACTTC.

The chain couples TRBV6-5 to TRBJ2-7, with D tentatively TRBD2 (7 bases). This CDR3 has 13 amino acids. CDR1 MNHEY and CDR2 SVGAGI come from the germline V gene. Trimming stripped 6 bases from V and 5 bases from J, with 14 bases between. Here the CDR3 reads CASRKGGVHEQYF. In DNA form, the CDR3 reads TGTGCCAGCAGAAAGGGGGGGGTCCACGAGCAGTACTTC.

The gene calls are TRBV14 and TRBJ1-2; 7 nucleotides line up with TRBD1. The V segment lost 4 bases and the J segment 8 bases; nucleotides outside the gene matches: 7. This CDR3 has 13 residues. Germline V lookup: CDR1 SGHDN, CDR2 FVKESK. The CDR3 is CASSLDRVYGYTF. The CDR3 bases are TGTGCCAGCAGCCTTGACAGGGTTTACGGCTACACCTTC.

This chain links TRBV27 with TRBJ2-2; possible D gene TRBD2, 5 bases. Germline V CDR1 and CDR2: MNHEY, SMNVEV (reference sequence). The CDR3 extends over 15 amino acids. V lost 5 bases, J lost 2 bases, and 12 bases lay in between. The CDR3 is CASSPRTANTGELFF. The CDR3 coding sequence is TGTGCCAGCAGTCCACGGACTGCCAACACCGGGGAGCTGTTTTTT.

J is TRBJ2-2 and V is TRBV4-1; 7 bases match TRBD2. J was trimmed by 6 bases and V by 6 bases; bases with no gene match: 13. Germline values: CDR1 MGHRA, CDR2 YSYEKL. This CDR3 comprises 16 residues. CDR3 sequence reads: CASSPSGVAGAGELFF. In DNA form, the CDR3 reads TGCGCCAGCAGTCCCTCCGGGGTCGCGGGGGCCGGGGAGCTGTTTTTT.

The chain joins TRBV4-3 to TRBJ2-2; TRBD1 agrees at 9 bases. CDR3 length: 16 amino acids. Germline V gene sequence: CDR1 LGHNA, CDR2 YSLEER. Trimming took 1 base from V and 5 from J; bases not matched to a gene: 5. The CDR3 sequence is CASSQGNRGLTGELFF. The CDR3 DNA is TGCGCCAGCAGCCAAGGGAACAGGGGGCTAACCGGGGAGCTGTTTTTT.

The sample holds a few counts of this clone. V is TRBV2 and J is TRBJ2-7; no definite D call. The CDR3 is 12 residues long. Per germline, CDR1 SNHLY and CDR2 FYNNEI. The V and J ends lost 7 bases and 4 bases respectively, with 11 bases between them. The CDR3 nucleotides are TGTGCCAGCAATCTGGGGATTTACGAGCAGTACTTC. It is translated as CASNLGIYEQYF.

V and J are TRBV2 and TRBJ2-5; 7 nucleotides agree with TRBD2. The length of the CDR3 is 14 residues. Losses at the gene ends were 5 bases for V and 2 bases for J; bases not matched to a gene: 5. Germline-derived CDR1 and CDR2 are SNHLY and FYNNEI. CDR3 sequence: CASSWAGVQETQYF. The CDR3 nucleotides read TGTGCCAGCAGTTGGGCGGGAGTGCAAGAGACCCAGTACTTC.

This clone came up once. The rearrangement joins TRBV2 to TRBJ1-4; 7 bases map to TRBD1. Germline lookup yields CDR1 SNHLY and CDR2 FYNNEI. The CDR3 has 14 amino acids. The trim removed 9 bases at V and 5 bases at J, leaving 9 bases unmatched. The CDR3 sequence is CASGRTGLNEKLFF. In DNA form, the CDR3 reads TGTGCCAGTGGCCGGACAGGTTTAAATGAAAAACTGTTTTTT.

This clone was counted a few times. The rearrangement uses TRBV30 and TRBJ1-5; no clear D gene. Germline CDR1 GTSNPN, CDR2 SVGIG (reference sequence). Trimming stripped 0 bases from V and 9 bases from J, with 12 bases between. The CDR3 extends over 13 amino acids. The CDR3 region is CAWSVAPLGPQHF. The CDR3 nucleotides are TGTGCCTGGAGTGTAGCCCCTTTGGGGCCCCAGCATTTT.

The chain is built from TRBV11-2 and TRBJ2-6, with no clear D. The CDR3 sequence is 15 residues long. V dropped 4 bases and J dropped 0 bases, with 7 bases sitting between them. Looked up from germline, CDR1 is SGHAT and CDR2 is FQNNGV. As DNA, the CDR3 is TGTGCCAGCAGCTCCCGGCCCTCTGGGGCCAACGTCCTGACTTTC. Protein product: CASSSRPSGANVLTF.

J is TRBJ2-5 and V is TRBV11-1, with D possibly matching TRBD2 (5 bases). V was cut by 5 bases and J by 1 base, with 11 bases left in between. This CDR3 contains 14 residues. Germline V gene data show CDR1 as SGHAT and CDR2 as FQDESV (reference sequence). CDR3 sequence reads: CASSREGLQETQYF. In DNA form, the CDR3 reads TGTGCCAGCAGCCGAGAGGGCCTCCAAGAGACCCAGTACTTC.

The chain uses TRBV19 and TRBJ2-3; TRBD1 or TRBD2 may be the D gene (5 bases each). V lost 3 bases and J lost 6, with 10 bases in between. The germline gives CDR1 LNHDA, CDR2 SQIVND (reference sequence). The CDR3 is 13 residues long. DNA of the CDR3: TGTGCCAGTAGTATCGGGACGAGGGATACGCAGTATTTT. This gives the protein CASSIGTRDTQYF.

This clone has a single count. The chain links TRBV27 to TRBJ1-6; 10 bases agree with TRBD1. The germline gives CDR1 MNHEY, CDR2 SMNVEV (reference sequence). V trimming: 7 bases; J trimming: 7 bases; junction bases outside the gene matches: 4. The CDR3 contains 14 residues. The DNA for the CDR3 is TGTGCCAGCATGATGGACAGGGGGAATTCACCCCTCCACTTT. Its protein product is CASMMDRGNSPLHF.

The chain recombines TRBV18 with TRBJ1-4; D is possibly TRBD1 (6 bases). Trimming pared 4 bases from V and 3 bases from J, leaving 9 bases between. The germline V gene has CDR1 KGHSH and CDR2 LQKENI. The CDR3 has 14 residues. The DNA for the CDR3 is TGTGCCAGCTCACAACAGGGACCTAATGAAAAACTGTTTTTT. Translated, it gives CASSQQGPNEKLFF.

J is TRBJ2-6 and V is TRBV11-2; D gene ambiguous. Germline V gene sequence: CDR1 SGHAT, CDR2 FQNNGV. The CDR3 has 13 residues. V lost 2 bases to trimming and J lost 2 bases, with 1 base between them. CDR3 sequence reads: CASSLPGANVLTF. For the CDR3, the DNA is TGTGCCAGCAGCTTACCTGGGGCCAACGTCCTGACTTTC.

This sequence joins TRBV7-8 and TRBJ1-4, with TRBD1 as a possible D gene (5 bases). This CDR3 spans 15 amino acids. V was pared by 5 bases and J by 3 bases, with 13 bases between. Germline CDR1 is SGHVS and CDR2 is FQNEAQ. Here the CDR3 reads CASSPGGRANEKLFF. The CDR3 nucleotides are TGTGCCAGCAGCCCTGGCGGCAGGGCTAATGAAAAACTGTTTTTT.

V gene TRBV7-3 combines with J gene TRBJ2-2; TRBD1 might be the D (5 bases). The V gene lost 5 bases and the J gene lost 6 bases, with 10 bases spanning the gap. Germline loops: CDR1 SGHTA, CDR2 FQGTGA. The CDR3 contains 13 residues. This chain's CDR3 is CASSHLGAGELFF. Written as DNA, the CDR3 is TGTGCCAGCAGCCACCTAGGGGCCGGGGAGCTGTTTTTT.

The chain combines TRBV5-1 with TRBJ2-3; D is possibly TRBD1 (6 bases). The CDR3 loop spans 14 amino acids. V was clipped by 4 bases and J by 8 bases, with 17 bases between them. Per germline, CDR1 SGHRS and CDR2 YFSETQ. CDR3 nucleotides: TGCGCCAGCAGCCTGGGACAAAACTCGGGTACGCAGTATTTT. This sequence encodes CASSLGQNSGTQYF.

The genes are TRBV11-1 and TRBJ2-7; D gene ambiguous. CDR1 SGHAT and CDR2 FQDESV come from the germline V gene (reference sequence). Deletions cut 4 bases from V and 1 base from J, with 11 bases between. The CDR3 has 14 amino acids. The CDR3 spells CASSYAGSSYEQYF. The CDR3 DNA follows: TGTGCCAGCAGCTACGCCGGGTCATCCTACGAGCAGTACTTC. Based on the CDR3 plus reference TRBV11-1 and TRBJ2-7, the full variable domain is EAEVAQSPRYKITEKSQAVAFWCDPISGHATLYWYRQILGQGPELLVQFQDESVVDDSQLPKDRFSAERLKGVDSTLKIQPAELGDSAMYLCASSYAGSSYEQYFGPGTRLTVT.

The chain uses TRBV6-1 and TRBJ2-5; the D is unclear. CDR1 is MNHNS, CDR2 SASEGT, per germline. Trimming took off 5 bases at V and 2 bases at J, with 3 bases between the two ends. The CDR3 is 11 amino acids. The CDR3 region is CASSLQETQYF. As DNA, the CDR3 is TGTGCCAGCAGTCTACAAGAGACCCAGTACTTC.

The chain has TRBV2 and TRBJ1-2, with D unclear. Trimming shortened V by 3 bases and J by 4 bases, and 9 bases separated the two germline ends. Germline V gene lookup returns CDR1 SNHLY and CDR2 FYNNEI. The CDR3 is made up of 13 amino acids. The CDR3 nucleotides read TGTGCCAGCAGTGAGTCAGCCACCTATGGCTACACCTTC. It is translated as CASSESATYGYTF.

This clone was observed once. V gene TRBV30 combines with J gene TRBJ1-3; D is perhaps TRBD1 (5 bases). The CDR3 contains 13 residues. Germline V lookup: CDR1 GTSNPN, CDR2 SVGIG (reference sequence). Trimming stripped 4 bases from V and 2 bases from J, with 9 bases between. In DNA, the CDR3 is TGTGCCTGGACAGGGTATCCTGGAAACACCATATATTTT. It codes for CAWTGYPGNTIYF.

CDR3 region: CASSPLGDQETQYF. The CDR3 nucleotides read TGTGCCAGCAGCCCGTTAGGGGACCAAGAGACCCAGTACTTC. The gene calls are TRBV9 and TRBJ2-5; TRBD1 might be the D (5 bases). There are 14 residues in the CDR3. Trimming removed 4 bases from V and 0 bases from J, with 10 bases in between. The germline gives CDR1 SGDLS, CDR2 YYNGEE.

The chain uses TRBV10-3 and TRBJ2-3; 9 nucleotides match TRBD2. The CDR3 spans 16 residues. CDR1 ENHRY and CDR2 SYGVKD come from the germline V gene. V shed 3 bases, J shed 2 bases, and the junction held 6 bases outside the gene matches. This CDR3 is CAISDDGGRVTDTQYF. The CDR3 DNA follows: TGTGCCATCAGTGATGACGGCGGGAGGGTCACAGATACGCAGTATTTT.

This clone showed up just once. V is TRBV6-5 and J is TRBJ1-4; no firm D call. V shed 7 bases and J shed 6 bases, with 18 bases lying between them. The germline gives CDR1 MNHEY, CDR2 SVGAGI. The CDR3 has 15 amino acids. CDR3 nucleotides: TGTGCCAGCACCCTCTATGCGGGGAACGATGAAAAACTGTTTTTT. It translates to CASTLYAGNDEKLFF.